These T cell receptor beta chains were read from a single sample in a study of cytomegalovirus exposure and HLA in healthy donors. The table came from immunoSEQ multiplex PCR; TCRdb's copy has only in-frame clones and leaves some out. The data show around 130,000 clones, 75% to 85% seen once. Sequenced input: PBMCs. The receptors come from a girl aged 2 to 10 in good health and CMV-seronegative. Both conserved end residues are part of each CDR3. The order of the fields is J gene, D gene, V gene, clone size, CDR3 protein, CDR3 DNA. A D gene is named only where the DNA matches it firmly. Clone size is not always given. Where it is, it says once, few, many or a class for expanded clones.

TRBJ2-5 TRBD2 TRBV7-9 . CASSFARTSGPKWGQYF TGTGCCAGCAGCTTCGCTAGGACTAGCGGGCCGAAGTGGGGCCAGTACTTC
TRBJ2-1 TRBD2 TRBV19 . CASSQGLADNEQFF TGTGCCAGTAGTCAGGGACTAGCGGACAATGAGCAGTTCTTC
TRBJ2-3 TRBD2 TRBV2 . CASSGTSGWALVGTDTQYF TGTGCCAGCAGCGGGACTAGCGGGTGGGCCCTTGTGGGCACAGATACGCAGTATTTT
TRBJ1-2 . TRBV30 . CAWSQDLTGLLGYTF TGTGCCTGGAGTCAGGACCTAACAGGCCTATTAGGCTACACCTTC
TRBJ2-3 TRBD1 TRBV5-1 . CASSLVGQRIAGTDTQYF TGCGCCAGCAGCTTGGTGGGACAGAGGATAGCTGGGACAGATACGCAGTATTTT
TRBJ2-3 TRBD2 TRBV6-1 . CASSQGGLVGTDTQYF TGTGCCAGCAGTCAAGGGGGACTAGTTGGCACAGATACGCAGTATTTT
TRBJ2-1 . TRBV27 . CASSPGSPLLYNEQFF TGTGCCAGCAGCCCTGGTTCCCCCTTACTTTATAATGAGCAGTTCTTC
TRBJ2-1 TRBD2 TRBV5-1 once CASSPGLAGGKSYNEQFF TGCGCCAGCAGCCCGGGACTAGCGGGGGGGAAATCCTACAATGAGCAGTTCTTC
TRBJ2-1 . TRBV29-1 . CSVLSGISPNYNEQFF TGCAGCGTTCTTTCCGGGATCTCCCCGAACTACAATGAGCAGTTCTTC
TRBJ1-3 . TRBV25-1 . CASHSGNTIYF TGTGCCAGCCACTCTGGAAACACCATATATTTT
TRBJ2-7 . TRBV6-1 . CASSDLYEQYF TGTGCCAGCAGTGACCTCTACGAGCAGTACTTC
TRBJ1-1 . TRBV6-5 once CASSTGLRGDTEAFF TGTGCCAGCAGTACTGGACTCCGGGGGGACACTGAAGCTTTCTTT
TRBJ2-3 TRBD2 TRBV28 . CASSSRAAGGTDTQYF TGTGCCAGCAGTAGTAGGGCAGCGGGAGGCACAGATACGCAGTATTTT
TRBJ1-1 TRBD1 TRBV7-2 . CASDPGGSTEAFF TGTGCCAGCGACCCAGGGGGCTCCACTGAAGCTTTCTTT
TRBJ1-2 . TRBV5-1 . CASSLGDRLGGYTF TGCGCCAGCAGCCTCGGCGACAGGCTCGGAGGCTACACCTTC
TRBJ2-3 . TRBV6-1 . CASSAGASRIPTDTQYF TGTGCCAGCAGTGCAGGGGCAAGTAGGATACCCACAGATACGCAGTATTTT
TRBJ2-3 . TRBV6-6 . CASSYFPLEDTQYF TGTGCCAGCAGTTACTTTCCCCTTGAGGATACGCAGTATTTT
TRBJ1-6 . TRBV29-1 . CSAIFQGTYNSPLHF TGCAGCGCTATTTTCCAGGGCACCTATAATTCACCCCTCCACTTT
TRBJ1-2 . TRBV4-1 . CASSQVLGGNGYTF TGCGCCAGCAGCCAAGTTTTGGGGGGGAATGGCTACACCTTC
TRBJ2-5 . TRBV6-4 once CASSDSSCGGPGTQYF TGTGCCAGCAGTGACTCGAGTTGCGGGGGCCCGGGGACCCAGTACTTC
TRBJ2-7 TRBD2 TRBV27 . CASSIPPGGEQYF TGTGCCAGCAGTATCCCTCCGGGAGGCGAGCAGTACTTC
TRBJ1-1 . TRBV27 . CASSRGQQLNTEAFF TGTGCCAGCAGCCGAGGACAGCAGCTGAACACTGAAGCTTTCTTT
TRBJ2-1 . TRBV25-1 . CASSGGRHDSYNEQFF TGTGCCAGCAGTGGGGGGAGGCACGACTCCTACAATGAGCAGTTCTTC
TRBJ2-3 TRBD1 TRBV6-5 . CASSTRTGGTDTQYF TGTGCCAGCAGTACAAGGACAGGGGGCACAGATACGCAGTATTTT
TRBJ1-1 . TRBV19 . CASSLEGIMNTEAFF TGTGCCAGTAGTCTCGAGGGTATAATGAACACTGAAGCTTTCTTT
TRBJ1-6 . TRBV7-8 . CASSPPGGLGSPLHF TGTGCCAGCAGCCCACCGGGGGGGTTGGGTTCACCCCTCCACTTT
TRBJ2-7 TRBD2 TRBV4-1 . CASSQALTSGRAEQYF TGCGCCAGCAGCCAGGCGTTGACTAGCGGGCGCGCCGAGCAGTACTTC
TRBJ1-4 TRBD1 TRBV7-8 . CASRSEPPTDRDGRATNEKLFF TGTGCCAGCAGAAGTGAACCTCCGACGGACAGGGATGGTCGTGCAACTAATGAAAAACTGTTTTTT
TRBJ1-2 TRBD1 TRBV6-6 few CASSRGQDNYGYTF TGTGCCAGCAGCCGGGGACAGGATAACTATGGCTACACCTTC
TRBJ2-3 . TRBV7-9 . CASTTTPDTQYF TGTGCCAGCACCACTACCCCAGATACGCAGTATTTT
TRBJ2-7 . TRBV11-2 . CASSLGTGVYEQYF TGTGCCAGCAGCTTAGGTACGGGAGTCTACGAGCAGTACTTC
TRBJ1-5 . TRBV9 . CASSPTGHSNQPQHF TGTGCCAGCAGCCCCACAGGGCATAGCAATCAGCCCCAGCATTTT
TRBJ1-5 . TRBV7-2 . CASSLGGPGWGNQPQHF TGTGCCAGCAGCTTGGGGGGACCCGGGTGGGGCAATCAGCCCCAGCATTTT
TRBJ1-1 . TRBV25-1 . CASSEGRANTEAFF TGTGCCAGCAGTGAAGGCAGGGCGAACACTGAAGCTTTCTTT
TRBJ1-4 . TRBV27 . CASSSKKRGLYEKLFF TGTGCCAGCAGTTCCAAGAAACGAGGGTTGTATGAAAAACTGTTTTTT
TRBJ2-7 . TRBV4-1 . CASSQGLGFSYEQYF TGCGCCAGCAGCCAAGGACTAGGGTTCTCCTACGAGCAGTACTTC
TRBJ2-7 TRBD1 TRBV27 once CASSLTGQGPTYEQYF TGTGCCAGCAGTTTAACGGGACAGGGGCCTACCTACGAGCAGTACTTC
TRBJ1-1 . TRBV10-2 . CASSENPGTEAFF TGCGCCAGCAGTGAGAATCCGGGCACTGAAGCTTTCTTT
TRBJ2-7 TRBD1 TRBV2 once CASSEGTGGSYEQYF TGTGCCAGCAGTGAGGGAACAGGGGGCTCCTACGAGCAGTACTTC
TRBJ1-1 . TRBV2 once CASSTSGAHTEAFF TGTGCCAGCAGTACCTCAGGCGCCCACACTGAAGCTTTCTTT
TRBJ2-3 TRBD2 TRBV5-6 few CASRPGGPSTDTQYF TGTGCCAGCAGACCGGGGGGGCCAAGCACAGATACGCAGTATTTT
TRBJ1-1 TRBD1 TRBV30 once CAWSVRRTGGWNTEAFF TGTGCCTGGAGTGTACGCAGGACAGGGGGTTGGAACACTGAAGCTTTCTTT
TRBJ1-2 . TRBV6-5 . CASRSPGTTYYGYTF TGTGCCAGCAGGTCGCCAGGGACTACATACTATGGCTACACCTTC
TRBJ1-3 . TRBV7-8 once CASSLAGGIGGNTIYF TGTGCCAGCAGCTTAGCGGGAGGGATTGGTGGAAACACCATATATTTT
TRBJ1-1 . TRBV18 . CASSPNEAQNTEAFF TGTGCCAGCTCACCAAATGAGGCCCAGAACACTGAAGCTTTCTTT
TRBJ2-1 TRBD2 TRBV7-3 few CASSLSPSGGAYEQFF TGTGCCAGCAGCTTAAGTCCCAGCGGGGGGGCTTATGAGCAGTTCTTC
TRBJ2-7 TRBD1 TRBV30 . CALSRDRGLIRPYEQYF TGTGCCTTAAGTCGGGACAGGGGGCTAATTAGACCCTACGAGCAGTACTTC
TRBJ1-5 . TRBV16 . CASSQALTGRNQPQHF TGTGCCAGCAGCCAAGCCCTGACGGGTCGTAATCAGCCCCAGCATTTT